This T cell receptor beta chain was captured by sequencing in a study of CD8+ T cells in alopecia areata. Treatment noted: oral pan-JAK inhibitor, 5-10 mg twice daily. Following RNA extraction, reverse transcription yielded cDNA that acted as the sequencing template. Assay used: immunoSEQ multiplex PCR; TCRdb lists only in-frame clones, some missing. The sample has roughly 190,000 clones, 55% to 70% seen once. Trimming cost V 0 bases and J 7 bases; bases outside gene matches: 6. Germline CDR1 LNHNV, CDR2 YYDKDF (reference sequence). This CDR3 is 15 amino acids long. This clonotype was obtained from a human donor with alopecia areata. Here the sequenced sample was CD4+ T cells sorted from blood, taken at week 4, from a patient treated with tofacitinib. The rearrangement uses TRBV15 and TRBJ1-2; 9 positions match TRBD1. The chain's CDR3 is CATSRDKQGAAGYTF. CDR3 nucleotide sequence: TGTGCCACCAGCAGAGATAAACAGGGGGCAGCTGGCTACACCTTC.